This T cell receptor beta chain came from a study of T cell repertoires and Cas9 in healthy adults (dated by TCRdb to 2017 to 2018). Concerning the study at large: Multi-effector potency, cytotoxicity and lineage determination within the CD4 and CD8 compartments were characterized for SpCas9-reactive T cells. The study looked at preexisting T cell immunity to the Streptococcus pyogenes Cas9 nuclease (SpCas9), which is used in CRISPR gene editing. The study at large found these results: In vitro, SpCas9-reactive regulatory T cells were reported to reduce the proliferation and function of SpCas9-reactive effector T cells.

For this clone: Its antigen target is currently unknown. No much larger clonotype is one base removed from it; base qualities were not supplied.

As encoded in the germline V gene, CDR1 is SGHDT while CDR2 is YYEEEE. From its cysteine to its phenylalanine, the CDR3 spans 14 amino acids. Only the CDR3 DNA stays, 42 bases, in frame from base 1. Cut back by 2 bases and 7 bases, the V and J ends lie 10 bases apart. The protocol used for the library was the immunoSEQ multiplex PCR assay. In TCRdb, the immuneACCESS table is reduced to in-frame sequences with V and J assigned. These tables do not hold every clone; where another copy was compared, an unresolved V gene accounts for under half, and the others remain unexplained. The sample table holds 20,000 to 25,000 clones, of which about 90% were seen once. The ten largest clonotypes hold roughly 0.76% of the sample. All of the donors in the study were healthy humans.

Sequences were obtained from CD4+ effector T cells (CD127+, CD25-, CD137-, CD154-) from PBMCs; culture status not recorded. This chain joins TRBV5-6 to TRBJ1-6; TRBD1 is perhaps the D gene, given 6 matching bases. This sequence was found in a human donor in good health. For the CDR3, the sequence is CASSLGGQNSPLHF. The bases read TGTGCCAGCAGCTTAGGGGGTCAGAATTCACCCCTCCACTTT.